Below are 16 T cell receptor beta chains sequenced from a single sample in a study of T cell responses to AZD1222 COVID-19 vaccine. Clones were sequenced by immunoSEQ multiplex PCR, and TCRdb holds only the in-frame ones, with some missing. The sample contains about 130,000 clones, 94% of which appear only once. Here the sequenced sample was peripheral blood, taken on day 0 of AZD1222 vaccination. The receptors shown here come from an adult in good health.

V is TRBV3-1 (or the pseudogene TRBV3-2) and J is TRBJ2-1, with D hard to call. CDR1 and CDR2 (germline): LGHDT, YNNKEL (reference sequence). With 6 bases removed from V and 9 bases from J, the gap between germline ends came to 12 bases. This CDR3 spans 12 amino acids. CDR3 nucleotide sequence: TGTGCCAGCAGTTACTTAGTCGGTGAGCAGTTCTTC. It yields the protein CASSYLVGEQFF.

This chain joins TRBV2 and TRBJ1-4; no firm D call. This CDR3 has 12 residues. Germline values: CDR1 SNHLY, CDR2 FYNNEI. Trimming removed 4 bases from V and 5 bases from J, with 5 bases in between. The CDR3 DNA reads as TGTGCCAGCAGTGTTGAGAATGAAAAACTGTTTTTT. It encodes CASSVENEKLFF.

The chain combines TRBV25-1 with TRBJ2-7, with D uncertain. Trimming removed 6 bases at V and 6 bases at J, with 9 bases between. The CDR3 extends over 11 amino acids. CDR1 and CDR2 (germline): MGHDK, SYGVNS. The CDR3 sequence: CASSGHPEQYF. CDR3 nucleotides: TGTGCCAGCAGCGGTCACCCCGAGCAGTACTTC.

The V and J genes are TRBV5-1 and TRBJ2-1; 8 bases are a match to TRBD2. The germline CDR1 and CDR2 sequences are SGHRS and YFSETQ. The V gene end was trimmed by 3 bases and the J gene end by 2 bases; junction bases not matched to a gene: 4. This CDR3 region has 15 residues. CDR3: CASSSTSGPYNEQFF. The CDR3 nucleotides are TGCGCCAGCAGCTCCACTAGCGGACCCTACAATGAGCAGTTCTTC. The variable domain in full, with the rest retrieved from reference TRBV5-1 and TRBJ2-1, is KAGVTQTPRYLIKTRGQQVTLSCSPISGHRSVSWYQQTPGQGLQFLFEYFSETQRNKGNFPGRFSGRQFSNSRSEMNVSTLELGDSALYLCASSSTSGPYNEQFFGPGTRLTVL.

The V and J genes are TRBV4-1 and TRBJ2-2; 12 positions match TRBD2. Germline V gene lookup returns CDR1 MGHRA and CDR2 YSYEKL. Germline trimming cut 4 bases from V and 5 bases from J; bases unmatched to any gene: 8. The CDR3 runs to 17 residues. CDR3 residues: CASSLLTSGSGTGELFF. Written as DNA, the CDR3 is TGCGCCAGCAGCCTTCTGACTAGCGGGAGTGGTACCGGGGAGCTGTTTTTT.

The V and J genes are TRBV6-2 or TRBV6-3 and TRBJ1-1; TRBD1 aligns across 7 bases. The CDR3 runs 14 residues. Germline V gives CDR1 MNHEY, CDR2 SVGEGT. V shed 0 bases, J shed 8 bases, and the junction held 6 bases outside the gene matches. CDR3 DNA: TGTGCCAGCAGTTACTCGAGAGGGGGCCAGGAAGCTTTCTTT. It translates to CASSYSRGGQEAFF.

This clone was seen just once. V and J are TRBV3-1 (or the pseudogene TRBV3-2) and TRBJ2-2; 7 bases are shared with TRBD1. With V trimmed by 2 bases and J by 3 bases, 15 bases remained unmatched. This CDR3 spans 19 amino acids. The germline V gene encodes CDR1 LGHDT and CDR2 YNNKEL (reference sequence). DNA of the CDR3: TGTGCCAGCAGCCAATATGGGATCTTAACAGGGGCGGACACCGGGGAGCTGTTTTTT. Amino acid sequence: CASSQYGILTGADTGELFF.

The J gene is TRBJ2-5, the V gene TRBV28, with 11 bases matching TRBD2. The CDR3 has 17 amino acids. The V segment lost 4 bases and the J segment 5 bases; nucleotides outside the gene matches: 12. The V gene's germline CDR1 is MDHEN and CDR2 SYDVKM. Written as DNA, the CDR3 is TGTGCCAGCAGTTCGGACTCCCTAGCGGGAGGTGGGGAGACCCAGTACTTC. Protein: CASSSDSLAGGGETQYF. Full variable domain (rest looked up from reference TRBV28 and TRBJ2-5): DVKVTQSSRYLVKRTGEKVFLECVQDMDHENMFWYRQDPGLGLRLIYFSYDVKMKEKGDIPEGYSVSREKKERFSLILESASTNQTSMYLCASSSDSLAGGGETQYFGPGTRLLVL.

The chain uses TRBV6-5 and TRBJ2-2; no reliable D call. CDR1 and CDR2 (germline): MNHEY, SVGAGI. This CDR3 is built from 16 residues. Trimming cost V 0 bases and J 2 bases, with 10 bases left between them. The CDR3: CASSYSRRVNTGELFF. The CDR3 coding sequence is TGTGCCAGCAGTTACTCGAGAAGGGTAAACACCGGGGAGCTGTTTTTT.

V and J are TRBV6-1 and TRBJ1-5; D is undetermined. The CDR3 runs to 10 residues. CDR1 is MNHNS, CDR2 SASEGT, per germline. Trimming left V 2 bases short and J 10 bases short, with 3 bases between. The CDR3 spells CASSESPQHF. CDR3 nucleotides: TGTGCCAGCAGTGAAAGCCCCCAGCATTTT.

The gene calls are TRBV27 and TRBJ1-2; possibly TRBD1 for D (5 bases). With 10 bases removed from V and 8 bases from J, the gap between germline ends came to 20 bases. The germline CDR1 and CDR2 sequences are MNHEY and SMNVEV (reference sequence). The CDR3 is 13 amino acids. The CDR3: CATRSQGSRGYTF. CDR3 DNA: TGTGCCACACGAAGCCAGGGATCGAGAGGCTACACCTTC.

This chain links TRBV7-9 with TRBJ2-3, with a possible D match to TRBD1 (6 bases). The V end was cut by 6 bases, the J end by 0 bases, with 13 bases between. This CDR3 contains 15 residues. Germline V gene data show CDR1 as SEHNR and CDR2 as FQNEAQ (reference sequence). The CDR3 spells CASSLDRYSTDTQYF. The CDR3 DNA follows: TGTGCCAGCAGTTTGGACAGATACAGCACAGATACGCAGTATTTT.

The rearrangement links TRBV5-4 to TRBJ2-7, with 8 bases aligning to TRBD1. Germline V gives CDR1 SGHNT, CDR2 YYREEE (reference sequence). Germline trimming cut 4 bases from V and 5 bases from J; bases unmatched to any gene: 8. The CDR3 is 14 amino acids. The CDR3 DNA sequence: TGTGCCAGCAGCCAGGGGGCAGGGTTAAACGAGCAGTACTTC. It is translated as CASSQGAGLNEQYF.

The rearrangement uses TRBV5-1 and TRBJ1-2; no definite D call. The length of the CDR3 is 12 residues. Germline V CDR1 and CDR2: SGHRS, YFSETQ. Between the trimmed V and J ends, which lost 1 base and 10 bases, there was a span of 11 bases. The CDR3 region has the DNA TGCGCCAGCAGCTTGTCTCAGATCGACTACACCTTC. Protein product: CASSLSQIDYTF. Full variable domain (missing parts from reference TRBV5-1 and TRBJ1-2): KAGVTQTPRYLIKTRGQQVTLSCSPISGHRSVSWYQQTPGQGLQFLFEYFSETQRNKGNFPGRFSGRQFSNSRSEMNVSTLELGDSALYLCASSLSQIDYTFGSGTRLTVV.

The chain carries TRBV3-1 (or the pseudogene TRBV3-2) and TRBJ2-1, with TRBD2 identical over 11 bases. The J segment lost 6 bases and the V segment lost 4 bases, leaving 8 bases of the junction unmatched. The CDR3 covers 16 residues. In germline, CDR1 is LGHDT, CDR2 YNNKEL (reference sequence). The CDR3 nucleotides read TGTGCCAGCAGCCCTCTAACTAGCGGGAGCCGCAATGAGCAGTTCTTC. It yields the protein CASSPLTSGSRNEQFF.

The chain combines TRBV6-2 or TRBV6-3 with TRBJ2-7; no clear D gene. The CDR3 is made up of 14 amino acids. Trimming took off 5 bases at V and 6 bases at J, with 17 bases between the two ends. Looked up from germline, CDR1 is MNHEY and CDR2 is SVGEGT. The CDR3 nucleotides are TGTGCCAGCAGTCCGTCCATAGTCCTCCCCGAGCAGTACTTC. This gives the protein CASSPSIVLPEQYF.